Following are 11 T cell receptor beta chains from one sample sequenced in a study of blood T cells in healthy people across ages. A J-beta primer mix and a sample-barcoded 5' primer were used in a second PCR of about 6 to 12 cycles. From the 5' RACE reads, TCRdb called clonotypes with MiXCR, one entry per CDR3 protein. The profile shows around 1.5 million distinct CDR3 sequences, 42% of them singletons. Sequenced input: blood. The receptors originated from a woman in her late teens or twenties in good health.

The V call is TRBV12-3 or TRBV12-4, the J call TRBJ1-2; 7 nucleotides match TRBD1. This CDR3 spans 12 amino acids. J gave up 8 bases and V 5 bases, and 5 bases lay outside the gene matches. Here the CDR3 reads CASSTGTAGYTF. CDR3 nucleotides: TGTGCCAGCAGTACCGGGACAGCGGGCTACACCTTC.

The chain employs TRBV12-3 or TRBV12-4 and TRBJ2-3; tentatively, D is TRBD2 (5 bases). V lost 2 bases to trimming and J lost 4 bases, with 13 bases between them. The CDR3 runs 15 residues. The CDR3 sequence is CASSLSGSRADTQYF. The CDR3 nucleotides are TGTGCCAGCAGTTTAAGCGGTAGTCGGGCAGATACGCAGTATTTT.

V is TRBV27 and J is TRBJ1-2; D is perhaps TRBD1 (6 bases). V was clipped by 6 bases and J by 5 bases, with 25 bases between them. This CDR3 is built from 17 residues. Germline values: CDR1 MNHEY, CDR2 SMNVEV (reference sequence). The CDR3 bases are TGTGCCAGCAGGGATCCGACAGGCCCTACCCCCACTTATGGCTACACCTTC. Amino acids: CASRDPTGPTPTYGYTF.

In this sample, this clonotype turned up a few times. The chain is built from TRBV28 and TRBJ2-5; tentative D call: TRBD2 (5 bases). Trimming took 2 bases from V and 11 from J, leaving 15 bases between them. The CDR3 has 13 residues. Germline V lookup: CDR1 MDHEN, CDR2 SYDVKM. CDR3 sequence: CASSLGWTDEQYF. Written as DNA, the CDR3 is TGTGCCAGCAGTTTAGGCTGGACTGATGAGCAGTACTTC.

This clonotype was seen more than once but under ten times. Its ends do not fully match the called genes, so a read error is possible. The J gene is TRBJ1-1, the V gene TRBV12-3 or TRBV12-4; perhaps TRBD1 as D (6 bases). CDR3 length: 15 amino acids. CDR3: CASKNTGTLNAEAFF. CDR3 DNA: TGTGCCAGCAAAAACACAGGGACGTTGAACGCTGAAGCTTTCTTT.

V gene TRBV15 combines with J gene TRBJ1-1; D gene unclear. Germline loops: CDR1 LNHNV, CDR2 YYDKDF (reference sequence). The CDR3 totals 12 residues. The ends were cut back, 5 bases at V and 4 bases at J, with 8 bases in the middle. The CDR3 region is CATSPGGTEAFF. As DNA, the CDR3 is TGTGCCACCAGCCCCGGCGGCACTGAAGCTTTCTTT.

This chain joins TRBV7-2 and TRBJ2-1; 11 bases are a match to TRBD2. Per the germline V gene, CDR1 is SGHTA and CDR2 is FQGNSA. With V trimmed by 4 bases and J by 7 bases, 6 bases remained unmatched. The CDR3 covers 15 residues. CDR3 amino acids: CASSWVAGGPNEQFF. CDR3 DNA sequence: TGTGCCAGCAGCTGGGTAGCGGGAGGGCCGAATGAGCAGTTCTTC.

The chain employs TRBV28 and TRBJ1-2; no definite D call. Trimming removed 5 bases at V and 0 bases at J, with 10 bases between. The CDR3 sequence is 14 residues long. Germline CDR1 MDHEN, CDR2 SYDVKM. This CDR3 is CASSRGVSNYGYTF. As DNA, the CDR3 is TGTGCCAGCAGTCGTGGGGTCTCTAACTATGGCTACACCTTC.

This chain joins TRBV10-3 and TRBJ2-3, with D perhaps TRBD1 (5 bases). The V and J ends lost 0 bases and 5 bases respectively, with 9 bases between them. The germline CDR1 and CDR2 sequences are ENHRY and SYGVKD. The CDR3 is made up of 14 amino acids. The CDR3 region has the DNA TGTGCCATCAGTGAGTCATGGGGCCGAGATACGCAGTATTTT. This sequence encodes CAISESWGRDTQYF.

This clonotype has a handful of counts. V gene TRBV3-1 combines with J gene TRBJ1-1, with D perhaps TRBD1 (6 bases). This CDR3 region has 14 residues. V was cut by 1 base and J by 3 bases, with 9 bases left in between. Germline assignment: CDR1 LGHDT and CDR2 YNNKEL (reference sequence). The CDR3 loop reads CASSQVQGDTEAFF. CDR3 nucleotides: TGTGCCAGCAGCCAAGTACAGGGAGACACTGAAGCTTTCTTT.

Only a few counts were recorded for this clonotype. V usage is TRBV12-3 or TRBV12-4 and J usage is TRBJ2-7; TRBD2 agrees at 15 bases. This CDR3 comprises 16 residues. The ends lost 6 bases at V and 6 bases at J; junction bases unmatched: 9. The CDR3 here is CASSGLAGGPTSEQYF. The CDR3 DNA follows: TGTGCCAGCAGCGGACTAGCGGGGGGGCCAACATCCGAGCAGTACTTC.